These 28 T cell receptor beta chains came from one sample sequenced in a study of blood T cell repertoires in COVID-19. Profiled with immunoSEQ multiplex PCR; TCRdb holds only in-frame clones, not every one. The data hold about 91,000 clones, with about 85% observed a single time. Sequencing was performed on peripheral blood. The source is a man in his 70s with acute or convalescent COVID-19.

This chain connects TRBV5-1 to TRBJ1-2, with D unresolved. Germline V gives CDR1 SGHRS, CDR2 YFSETQ. The CDR3 consists of 14 residues. Trimming removed 0 bases at V and 7 bases at J, with 13 bases between. The CDR3 spells CASSLGAVAGGYTF. CDR3 nucleotide sequence: TGCGCCAGCAGCTTGGGAGCGGTAGCTGGTGGCTACACCTTC.

V gene TRBV1 combines with J gene TRBJ2-5; the table's D call, TRBD1, was not checked against the DNA. TRBV1 is an annotated pseudogene. The CDR3 has 18 residues. CDR3 coding DNA: TGCACCAGCAGCCAAGATCTACAACAGGCTTATTTAAAAGAGACCCAGTACTTC. Amino acids: CTSSQDLQQAYLKETQYF.

The rearrangement joins TRBV5-8 to TRBJ2-3, with TRBD2 matching 10 bases. This CDR3 is built from 16 residues. Germline assignment: CDR1 SGHTS and CDR2 YDEGEE. V dropped 2 bases and J dropped 0; count of bases not matched to a gene: 3. DNA of the CDR3: TGTGCCAGCAGCTTCAGAGCGGGGGGGAGCACAGATACGCAGTATTTT. It yields the protein CASSFRAGGSTDTQYF.

This sequence joins TRBV5-1 and TRBJ2-2, with TRBD1 matching 8 bases. The germline CDR1 and CDR2 sequences are SGHRS and YFSETQ. Losses at the gene ends were 0 bases for V and 0 bases for J; bases not matched to a gene: 4. The CDR3 totals 17 residues. In nucleotides, the CDR3 is TGCGCCAGCAGCTTGGACGCGGACAGGGCGAACACCGGGGAGCTGTTTTTT. Translation gives CASSLDADRANTGELFF.

With respect to this clone: The sample holds other DNA sequences that translate to the same CDR3. This chain links TRBV19 with TRBJ1-1; a possible D gene is TRBD1 (5 bases). Trimming left V 2 bases short and J 4 bases short, with 8 bases between. Germline V gene data show CDR1 as LNHDA and CDR2 as SQIVND (reference sequence). The CDR3 is 13 amino acids. The CDR3 region is CASSIKRGTEAFF. CDR3 bases: TGTGCCAGTAGTATAAAAAGGGGCACTGAAGCTTTCTTT.

This chain links TRBV24-1 with TRBJ2-5; 9 bases line up with TRBD2. From germline, CDR1 is KGHDR and CDR2 SFDVKD. V gave up 0 bases and J gave up 5 bases; unmatched junction bases: 12. This CDR3 spans 18 amino acids. The CDR3 is CATSDLGERGAGAETQYF. The DNA of the CDR3 is TGTGCCACCAGTGATTTGGGGGAGCGGGGGGCCGGAGCGGAGACCCAGTACTTC.

J is TRBJ2-7 and V is TRBV15, with 13 bases that match TRBD2. The CDR3 covers 17 residues. Germline V gene lookup returns CDR1 LNHNV and CDR2 YYDKDF (reference sequence). Trimming removed 2 bases from V and 1 base from J; junction bases left unmatched: 5. The chain's CDR3 is CATSRRTSGGPSYEQYF. The DNA of the CDR3 is TGTGCCACCAGCAGAAGGACTAGCGGGGGACCATCCTACGAGCAGTACTTC.

The chain has TRBV2 and TRBJ2-3; D possibly corresponds to TRBD2 (7 bases). The germline gives CDR1 SNHLY, CDR2 FYNNEI. CDR3 length: 15 residues. The V and J ends lost 8 bases and 0 bases respectively, with 15 bases between them. The CDR3 loop is CASVRGGMSTDTQYF. DNA for the CDR3: TGTGCCAGCGTGAGGGGGGGCATGAGCACAGATACGCAGTATTTT.

The V and J genes are TRBV5-1 and TRBJ2-7; tentatively, D is TRBD2 (5 bases). Germline V gene sequence: CDR1 SGHRS, CDR2 YFSETQ. The CDR3 is 15 amino acids. Trimming cost V 0 bases and J 3 bases, with 13 bases left between them. CDR3 sequence reads: CASSLEGLGIYEQYF. In DNA, the CDR3 is TGCGCCAGCAGCTTGGAAGGACTGGGGATCTACGAGCAGTACTTC.

This clone occurred a few times. This chain uses TRBV12-3 or TRBV12-4 with TRBJ1-2, with D possibly TRBD1 on 5 matching bases. CDR3 length equals 13 residues. Between the trimmed V and J ends, which lost 5 bases and 8 bases, there was a span of 15 bases. The CDR3 protein is CASSGQGGGGYTF. The CDR3 coding sequence is TGTGCCAGCAGTGGCCAGGGAGGCGGAGGCTACACCTTC.

J is TRBJ1-3 and V is TRBV28, with D possibly TRBD1 on 5 matching bases. Germline V gene lookup returns CDR1 MDHEN and CDR2 SYDVKM. This CDR3 is built from 16 residues. The V and J ends lost 5 bases and 0 bases respectively, with 14 bases between them. As DNA, the CDR3 is TGTGCCAGCAGTAACCGGGCAGGGCCCTCTGGAAACACCATATATTTT. It specifies CASSNRAGPSGNTIYF.

The chain links TRBV4-1 to TRBJ1-1; 7 bases are shared with TRBD1. V shed 2 bases and J 2 bases; nucleotides not matched to a gene: 2. There are 14 residues in the CDR3. Germline assignment: CDR1 MGHRA and CDR2 YSYEKL. Here the CDR3 DNA reads TGCGCCAGCAGCCAAAGACAGGGAAACACTGAAGCTTTCTTT. Its protein product is CASSQRQGNTEAFF.

This clone is a singleton in its sample. The chain employs TRBV6-5 and TRBJ2-7; weak D call: TRBD2 (5 bases). Germline loops: CDR1 MNHEY, CDR2 SVGAGI. The CDR3 spans 12 residues. The V end was cut by 8 bases, the J end by 2 bases, with 10 bases between. Here the CDR3 reads CASRSGTYEQYF. CDR3 DNA: TGTGCCAGCCGCAGCGGTACCTACGAGCAGTACTTC.

The gene calls are TRBV6-6 and TRBJ1-1; 7 bases align to TRBD1. J lost 1 base, V lost 6 bases, and 8 bases had no gene match. Germline CDR1 and CDR2: MNHNY and SVGAGI (reference sequence). The CDR3 runs to 15 residues. As DNA, the CDR3 is TGTGCCAGCAGCCTACAGGGACAGAAGAACACTGAAGCTTTCTTT. It specifies CASSLQGQKNTEAFF.

The J gene is TRBJ1-5, the V gene TRBV19; no clear D. Trimming took 7 bases from V and 1 from J, leaving 11 bases between them. The CDR3 is made up of 14 amino acids. From germline, CDR1 is LNHDA and CDR2 SQIVND (reference sequence). CDR3 sequence (DNA): TGTGCCAGTACGCGGGGAAGGAGCAATCAGCCCCAGCATTTT. Protein: CASTRGRSNQPQHF.

V is TRBV3-1 (or the pseudogene TRBV3-2) and J is TRBJ2-3, with 8 positions matching TRBD2. CDR3 size: 15 residues. Germline CDR1 and CDR2: LGHDT and YNNKEL (reference sequence). Trimming removed 0 bases from V and 4 bases from J; junction bases left unmatched: 3. In DNA, the CDR3 is TGTGCCAGCAGCCAAGACGGACTAGCCGCAGATACGCAGTATTTT. This translates into CASSQDGLAADTQYF.

The chain carries TRBV3-1 (or the pseudogene TRBV3-2) and TRBJ2-3; TRBD2 matches 12 bases. The germline CDR1 and CDR2 sequences are LGHDT and YNNKEL (reference sequence). The length of the CDR3 is 17 residues. V lost 0 bases to trimming and J lost 4 bases; unmatched junction nucleotides: 5. The DNA for the CDR3 is TGTGCCAGCAGCCAAGAGCTAGCGGGGGGGCTCTCAGATACGCAGTATTTT. This sequence encodes CASSQELAGGLSDTQYF.

This rearrangement joins TRBV6-6 to TRBJ2-6; a possible D gene is TRBD1 (5 bases). This CDR3 spans 17 amino acids. Trimming took 5 bases from V and 0 from J, leaving 14 bases between them. Germline V gene sequence: CDR1 MNHNY, CDR2 SVGAGI (reference sequence). Here the CDR3 DNA reads TGTGCCAGCAGTCTAGAGACAGAAAACTCTGGGGCCAACGTCCTGACTTTC. Its translation: CASSLETENSGANVLTF.

V usage is TRBV10-1 and J usage is TRBJ2-1; 14 nucleotides align to TRBD2. V shed 2 bases and J 9 bases; nucleotides not matched to a gene: 6. This CDR3 comprises 16 residues. The germline CDR1 and CDR2 sequences are WNHNN and SYGVQD (reference sequence). The CDR3, as DNA: TGCGCCAGCAGTGAGACGGGACTAGCGGGGGTTAGTGAGCAGTTCTTC. Translation: CASSETGLAGVSEQFF.

The rearrangement joins TRBV27 to TRBJ2-7; 11 nucleotides agree with TRBD2. This CDR3 has 16 amino acids. Looked up from germline, CDR1 is MNHEY and CDR2 is SMNVEV (reference sequence). The junction had 8 bases not matched to a gene; V was cut back by 5 bases and J by 2 bases. The chain's CDR3 is CASSPLAGALPYEQYF. CDR3 bases: TGTGCCAGCAGTCCACTAGCGGGGGCCCTACCCTACGAGCAGTACTTC.

This chain links TRBV6-5 with TRBJ2-7; TRBD1 agrees at 9 bases. Germline CDR1 and CDR2: MNHEY and SVGAGI. V shed 0 bases, J shed 2 bases, and the junction held 2 bases outside the gene matches. This CDR3 comprises 15 residues. CDR3 protein: CASSYSRDRAYEQYV. CDR3 in DNA: TGTGCCAGCAGTTACTCCAGGGACAGGGCCTACGAGCAGTACGTC.

This chain links TRBV29-1 with TRBJ1-4; 9 bases agree with TRBD1. The V gene end was trimmed by 6 bases and the J gene end by 8 bases; junction bases not matched to a gene: 10. Germline V lookup: CDR1 SQVTM, CDR2 ANQGSEA. This CDR3 is 14 amino acids long. The CDR3 is CSVDTGQGGEKLFF. The CDR3, as DNA: TGCAGCGTAGACACGGGACAGGGAGGGGAAAAACTGTTTTTT. The variable domain in full, completed from reference TRBV29-1 and TRBJ1-4, reads SAVISQKPSRDICQRGTSLTIQCQVDSQVTMMFWYRQQPGQSLTLIATANQGSEATYESGFVIDKFPISRPNLTFSTLTVSNMSPEDSSIYLCSVDTGQGGEKLFFGSGTQLSVL.

The chain recombines TRBV6-5 with TRBJ2-7, with 8 nucleotides matching TRBD2. Trimming cost V 5 bases and J 5 bases; bases outside gene matches: 8. The CDR3 covers 14 residues. Looked up from germline, CDR1 is MNHEY and CDR2 is SVGAGI. CDR3 sequence (DNA): TGTGCCAGCAGTCCCGGGACTAGGATCCACGAGCAGTACTTC. Amino acids: CASSPGTRIHEQYF.

This clone occurred once. V and J are TRBV2 and TRBJ2-7; 10 nucleotides align to TRBD2. The CDR3 loop spans 14 amino acids. Germline V gene sequence: CDR1 SNHLY, CDR2 FYNNEI. The V segment lost 5 bases and the J segment 6 bases; nucleotides outside the gene matches: 7. CDR3 DNA sequence: TGTGCCAGCAGTCGTCTAGCGGGGGTAGGCGAGCAGTACTTC. Amino acids: CASSRLAGVGEQYF.

V and J are TRBV4-1 and TRBJ1-4; 7 nucleotides align to TRBD1. The CDR3 contains 16 residues. V dropped 4 bases and J dropped 0; count of bases not matched to a gene: 5. CDR1 MGHRA and CDR2 YSYEKL come from the germline V gene. The CDR3 DNA follows: TGCGCCAGCAGCCTCCGGGACAGAGCAACTAATGAAAAACTGTTTTTT. Encoded protein: CASSLRDRATNEKLFF.

This clone occurred once. The rearrangement uses TRBV6-5 and TRBJ1-2, with a tentative D call TRBD1 (5 bases). This CDR3 comprises 14 residues. Germline V CDR1 and CDR2: MNHEY, SVGAGI. The germline V and J ends were trimmed by 4 bases and 1 base, with 10 bases remaining between them. The CDR3 reads CASSSRGSNYGYTF. CDR3 DNA: TGTGCCAGCAGTTCTCGGGGGAGTAACTATGGCTACACCTTC.

This chain links TRBV28 with TRBJ2-1; 10 bases match TRBD2. Germline V gene sequence: CDR1 MDHEN, CDR2 SYDVKM. The V gene end was trimmed by 3 bases and the J gene end by 8 bases; junction bases not matched to a gene: 7. The CDR3 length is 15 residues. As DNA, the CDR3 is TGTGCCAGCAGTTTCAGAGTAGCGGGGGGCTATGAGCAGTTCTTC. Amino acids: CASSFRVAGGYEQFF.

The table lists this clone with a count of one. The rearrangement links TRBV19 to TRBJ1-5; TRBD1 aligns across 7 bases. V lost 3 bases, J lost 2 bases, and 1 base stayed unmatched. This CDR3 comprises 14 residues. Germline V CDR1 and CDR2: LNHDA, SQIVND (reference sequence). The CDR3, as DNA: TGTGCCAGTAGTATTACAGGGGGCAATCAGCCCCAGCATTTT. This sequence encodes CASSITGGNQPQHF.